This T cell receptor beta chain is from a study of T-cell reconstitution after alpha-beta-depleted transplantation in children. Unique molecular identifiers were incorporated during preparation of the TCRbeta library. MiXCR was run by TCRdb on the PCR reads, yielding one entry per CDR3 protein. The sample records roughly 300,000 distinct CDR3 sequences, approximately 9.8% being singletons. The CDR3 extends over 13 amino acids. CDR1 and CDR2 from the germline V gene are SGHRS and YFSETQ. This clonotype was detected only a few times. One end of the junction does not line up with germline, which may come from a read error.

The starting material was PBMCs from the stem cell graft donor, obtained from the stem cell graft. The rearrangement joins TRBV5-1 to TRBJ2-1, with D possibly being TRBD2 (6 bases). This sequence originates from a human donor who donated a stem cell graft to a child with SCID. The CDR3 reads CASSLGPGSVEVF. The CDR3 DNA sequence: TGCGCCAGCAGCTTGGGACCCGGGAGCGTTGAGGTCTTC.